This T cell receptor (beta chain) was sequenced in a study of OX40 agonist ivuxolimab in advanced cancers. Study results and caveats: Clonal expansion among partial responders at 0.1-3.0 mg/kg ranked near the lowest. At 0.1 to 3.0 mg/kg and by week 6, CD4+ and CD8+ T cells in the blood had expanded clonally.

This clone was counted a few times. Antigen unknown. Patients were ineligible given autoimmune disease history or systemic immunosuppression. The CDR3 length is 13 residues. Trimming removed 5 bases from V and 9 bases from J, with 14 bases in between. Germline V gene data show CDR1 as SGHTA and CDR2 as FQGTGA. Sequencing used immunoSEQ multiplex PCR; TCRdb keeps in-frame clones, though not all of them. The sample lists over 40,000 clones, about 85% seen once, with 4.5% to 5.5% in the top ten. The genes are TRBV7-3 and TRBJ2-1, with D uncertain. The clonotype was recovered from an adult with an advanced solid tumor such as melanoma, head and neck, liver or kidney cancer. Sequenced material: CD4+ or CD8+ T cells sorted from blood, taken in a trial of the OX40 agonist ivuxolimab. The CDR3 coding sequence is TGTGCCAGCAGCCCGGTAAGCTACGGTGAGCAGTTCTTC. Translated, it gives CASSPVSYGEQFF.